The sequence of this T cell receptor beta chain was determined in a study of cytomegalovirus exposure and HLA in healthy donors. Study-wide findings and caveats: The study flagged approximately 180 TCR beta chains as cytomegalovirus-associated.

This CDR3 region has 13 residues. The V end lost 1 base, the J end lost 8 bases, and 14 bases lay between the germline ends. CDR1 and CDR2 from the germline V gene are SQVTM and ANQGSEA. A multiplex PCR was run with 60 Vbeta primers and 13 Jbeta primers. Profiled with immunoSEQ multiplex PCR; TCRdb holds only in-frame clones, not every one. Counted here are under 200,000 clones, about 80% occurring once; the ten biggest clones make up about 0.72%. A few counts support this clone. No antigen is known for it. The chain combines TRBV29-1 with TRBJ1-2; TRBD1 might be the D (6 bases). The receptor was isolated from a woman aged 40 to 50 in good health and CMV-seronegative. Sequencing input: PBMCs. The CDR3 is CSVEGSGATGYTF. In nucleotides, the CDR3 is TGCAGCGTTGAAGGCTCAGGGGCGACAGGCTACACCTTC.